The 21 T cell receptor beta chains reported below all come from one sample, sequenced in a study of blood T cell repertoires in COVID-19. Sequencing used immunoSEQ multiplex PCR; TCRdb keeps in-frame clones, though not all of them. In the table there are some 300,000 clones, more than 75% of which are singletons. The sample consisted of peripheral blood. Every receptor here comes from an older man with acute or convalescent COVID-19.

The chain links TRBV4-1 to TRBJ2-7, with 8 bases aligning to TRBD2. Germline CDR1 and CDR2: MGHRA and YSYEKL. Germline trimming cut 0 bases from V and 3 bases from J; bases unmatched to any gene: 4. CDR3 length: 15 amino acids. The CDR3 loop is CASSQEIAGHYEQYF. CDR3 in DNA: TGCGCCAGCAGCCAAGAAATAGCGGGACACTACGAGCAGTACTTC.

This chain joins TRBV5-1 and TRBJ1-1; 11 bases match TRBD1. The CDR3 sequence is 19 residues long. V was clipped by 0 bases and J by 4 bases; unmatched bases: 14. The V gene's germline CDR1 is SGHRS and CDR2 YFSETQ. The CDR3 DNA is TGCGCCAGCAGCTTGGTTTGGTCCGGGACAGGGGGTTCGGGCACTGAAGCTTTCTTT. The encoded protein is CASSLVWSGTGGSGTEAFF.

This chain connects TRBV5-1 to TRBJ1-4, with D possibly TRBD1 on 6 matching bases. This CDR3 has 15 residues. Germline CDR1 and CDR2: SGHRS and YFSETQ. With 4 bases removed from V and 7 bases from J, the gap between germline ends came to 17 bases. The CDR3 DNA is TGCGCCAGCAGCCCAAGGGGGGGTTTGAGTGAAAAACTGTTTTTT. It translates to CASSPRGGLSEKLFF.

This clone was detected only once. This rearrangement joins TRBV19 to TRBJ1-2; D is ambiguous. V was shortened by 7 bases and J by 3 bases, with 18 bases between the two germline ends. This CDR3 is built from 15 residues. Germline CDR1 LNHDA, CDR2 SQIVND (reference sequence). The CDR3 bases are TGTGCCAGTACCCCCGCCGAGGCTTTGTACTATGGCTACACCTTC. Translated: CASTPAEALYYGYTF.

The gene calls are TRBV10-3 and TRBJ2-7; D is unclear. Trimming took 6 bases from V and 0 from J, leaving 9 bases between them. The CDR3 is 13 residues long. Per the germline V gene, CDR1 is ENHRY and CDR2 is SYGVKD. CDR3 coding DNA: TGTGCCATCAGAGGTAACAGCTCCTACGAGCAGTACTTC. This translates into CAIRGNSSYEQYF.

J is TRBJ1-6 and V is TRBV3-1 (or the pseudogene TRBV3-2); 8 nucleotides match TRBD1. The CDR3 sequence is 14 residues long. After removal of 5 bases from V and 9 bases from J, the junction contained 6 bases not matched to a gene. Germline assignment: CDR1 LGHDT and CDR2 YNNKEL (reference sequence). CDR3 sequence: CASSDGQGSSPLHF. The CDR3 DNA sequence: TGTGCCAGCAGCGACGGACAGGGAAGTTCACCCCTCCACTTT.

The chain recombines TRBV12-3 or TRBV12-4 with TRBJ2-6; D is ambiguous. This CDR3 comprises 13 residues. V shed 10 bases and J shed 0 bases, with 7 bases lying between them. In DNA, the CDR3 is TGTGCCATCGAGGTCTCTGGGGCCAACGTCCTGACTTTC. Translation gives CAIEVSGANVLTF.

V usage is TRBV4-3 and J usage is TRBJ2-3; 7 bases fit TRBD1. Germline loops: CDR1 LGHNA, CDR2 YSLEER. This CDR3 is built from 18 residues. Trimming cost V 0 bases and J 3 bases; bases outside gene matches: 12. The CDR3 protein is CASSQDLTTGIGTDTQYF. Here the CDR3 DNA reads TGCGCCAGCAGCCAAGATCTGACGACAGGGATCGGGACAGATACGCAGTATTTT.

This chain links TRBV12-3 or TRBV12-4 with TRBJ2-1; 8 bases align to TRBD1. The CDR3 totals 13 residues. J was trimmed by 6 bases and V by 4 bases; bases with no gene match: 2. CDR3 sequence (DNA): TGTGCCAGCAGTTGGGACAGGATCAATGAGCAGTTCTTC. This encodes CASSWDRINEQFF.

CDR3 sequence (DNA): TGTGCCAGCAGCCTAAAGCGGGAGGCGGGAACCGGGGAGCTGTTTTTT. Translating it yields CASSLKREAGTGELFF. V is TRBV11-3 and J is TRBJ2-2, with TRBD2 identical over 9 bases. CDR1 is SGHNT, CDR2 YENEEA, per germline. Trimming cost V 5 bases and J 5 bases; bases outside gene matches: 9. The CDR3 runs 16 residues.

The chain joins TRBV28 to TRBJ2-7, with 10 bases fitting TRBD2. The CDR3 has 14 residues. The V segment lost 6 bases and the J segment 7 bases; nucleotides outside the gene matches: 9. Per germline, CDR1 MDHEN and CDR2 SYDVKM. The CDR3 region is CASRTGTSVGEQYF. The CDR3 coding sequence is TGTGCCAGCAGGACCGGGACTAGCGTGGGAGAGCAGTACTTC.

The rearrangement joins TRBV6-5 to TRBJ2-6; 7 bases line up with TRBD2. Unmatched junction bases numbered 2, after V lost 4 bases and J lost 2 bases. This CDR3 spans 15 amino acids. Germline V gene sequence: CDR1 MNHEY, CDR2 SVGAGI. Here the CDR3 reads CASSWAGAGANVLTF. The CDR3 DNA reads TGTGCCAGCAGTTGGGCGGGGGCTGGGGCCAACGTCCTGACTTTC.

V and J are TRBV24-1 and TRBJ2-5; 10 nucleotides agree with TRBD1. In germline, CDR1 is KGHDR, CDR2 SFDVKD. The V segment lost 4 bases and the J segment 5 bases; nucleotides outside the gene matches: 6. The length of the CDR3 is 15 residues. CDR3 in amino acids: CATSDPGTGDETQYF. Written as DNA, the CDR3 is TGTGCCACCAGTGACCCAGGGACAGGGGACGAGACCCAGTACTTC.

V usage is TRBV28 and J usage is TRBJ1-2; no reliable D call. The V end was cut by 8 bases, the J end by 0 bases, with 10 bases between. The CDR3 is 13 amino acids. Germline V gives CDR1 MDHEN, CDR2 SYDVKM. DNA of the CDR3: TGTGCCAGCCTCCCTTTCCCTAACTATGGCTACACCTTC. It codes for CASLPFPNYGYTF.

The chain joins TRBV30 to TRBJ2-1; 12 bases map to TRBD2. CDR1 is GTSNPN and CDR2 is SVGIG in the germline V gene (reference sequence). After removal of 7 bases from V and 9 bases from J, the junction contained 7 bases not matched to a gene. The CDR3 loop spans 13 amino acids. The CDR3 spells CASRTSGVGEQFF. As DNA, the CDR3 is TGTGCCTCCAGGACTAGCGGGGTCGGTGAGCAGTTCTTC.

V gene TRBV10-3 combines with J gene TRBJ2-3; D is unresolved. V was shortened by 10 bases and J by 0 bases, with 17 bases between the two germline ends. Germline V gives CDR1 ENHRY, CDR2 SYGVKD. This CDR3 comprises 15 residues. This CDR3 is CATTAHSTSTDTQYF. The CDR3 nucleotides are TGTGCCACTACCGCCCATTCGACTAGCACAGATACGCAGTATTTT.

The gene calls are TRBV18 and TRBJ2-3; 9 bases agree with TRBD2. The CDR3 is 16 amino acids. Germline V gives CDR1 KGHSH, CDR2 LQKENI. V was clipped by 1 base and J by 5 bases; unmatched bases: 7. CDR3 DNA sequence: TGTGCCAGCTCACCACGTATTAGCGGGGGAATAGATACGCAGTATTTT. This translates into CASSPRISGGIDTQYF.

This clone has just one count. CDR3 nucleotide sequence: TGTGCCAGCAGCTCTCGGTCTAGTCAGCCCCAGCATTTT. It codes for CASSSRSSQPQHF. The chain uses TRBV11-2 and TRBJ1-5; D is ambiguous. The germline gives CDR1 SGHAT, CDR2 FQNNGV. Trimming took off 4 bases at V and 6 bases at J, with 10 bases between the two ends. The CDR3 loop spans 13 amino acids.

The gene calls are TRBV28 and TRBJ2-7; 8 positions agree with TRBD1. This CDR3 is built from 16 residues. Per the germline V gene, CDR1 is MDHEN and CDR2 is SYDVKM. J lost 5 bases, V lost 4 bases, and 13 bases had no gene match. The CDR3 loop reads CASSSPSGTGPHEQYF. CDR3 nucleotide sequence: TGTGCCAGCAGTTCCCCCTCCGGGACAGGTCCCCACGAGCAGTACTTC.

The chain couples TRBV5-1 to TRBJ2-1; a possible D gene is TRBD2 (5 bases). CDR1 SGHRS and CDR2 YFSETQ come from the germline V gene. V was shortened by 0 bases and J by 9 bases, with 10 bases between the two germline ends. This CDR3 has 13 residues. The CDR3 loop reads CASSLARESEQFF. CDR3 DNA: TGCGCCAGCAGCTTGGCGAGGGAAAGTGAGCAGTTCTTC.

The chain joins TRBV11-2 to TRBJ2-7; TRBD1 matches at 9 bases. This CDR3 is 15 amino acids long. Per the germline V gene, CDR1 is SGHAT and CDR2 is FQNNGV. Trimming took 5 bases from V and 2 from J; bases not matched to a gene: 7. This CDR3 reads CASSRDRDPPYEQYF. The CDR3 nucleotides are TGTGCCAGCAGCCGGGACAGGGATCCCCCCTACGAGCAGTACTTC.